This T cell receptor beta chain was captured by sequencing in a study of blood T cell repertoires in COVID-19 (dated by TCRdb to about 2020). In the study overall: Collaborator samples came from the United States, Italy and Spain and covered acute and convalescent phases of COVID-19. The material from the prospective study consisted of cDNA or gDNA derived from T cells, B-cell-depleted T cells, or PBMCs. Subjects who had been exposed to COVID-19, were actively infected with it, or had recovered from it provided the deeply sampled blood TCRbeta repertoires that made up the dataset. The repertoires were released in a freely available public database meant as a resource for research on the immune response to SARS-CoV-2. The samples were drawn from two sources: the first 160 participants of the ongoing ImmuneRACE study, and 1,000 to 1,500 subjects contributed by 6 global collaborators. The sample metadata nearly always contained a de-identified subject ID, COVID-19 status, age in years and sex. Where HLA class I and class II types were available, the types were taken from metadata supplied by the sample provider, not from assay-based typing. Points the paper makes about the study in general: How much clinical and demographic metadata was included differed by source and by participant, and the metadata was provided uncurated.

The CDR3 sequence holds 13 residues, the cysteine and phenylalanine included. Solely the CDR3 DNA is kept, with 39 bases framed from the first base. V is clipped by 1 base and J by 0 bases, and the sequence between their germline boundaries is 4 bases long. For CDR1 and CDR2, the germline V gene lists LGHNA and YNFKEQ. TCRbeta CDR3 regions were amplified from genomic DNA using the immunoSEQ Assay, a bias-controlled multiplex PCR. The original methods were these. The number of nucleated cells in each sample was estimated by amplification of reference gene primers within the assay. To quantify the absolute abundance of each unique TCRbeta CDR3 rearrangement, sequence reads were collapsed and filtered. For each sample, productive Simpson clonality was calculated as the square root of Simpson's diversity index over productive rearrangements. Not all clones reach the TCRdb copy of this immuneACCESS table, which keeps in-frame sequences only. Checked studies attribute under half of the gap to unresolved V genes and leave the rest unexplained. That table furnishes V, J and clone size, whereas the DNA furnished D and trimming. In all, the sample holds approximately 85,000 clones, and just under 85% of those were seen once. 12% of the sample is held by the ten biggest clonotypes.

The collaborating institutions used their own protocols to collect whole blood in K2EDTA tubes. Collaborator samples were shipped for TCRbeta analysis as frozen whole blood, isolated PBMCs, or DNA extracted from either sample type. On this clone: It has no known antigen specificity. Base qualities were left out, and no much larger clone turns up one base away.

The chain is assembled from TRBV4-2 and TRBJ2-7, with the D segment identity uncertain. Material for sequencing was peripheral blood. This receptor was taken from a woman in her 70s with active or convalescent COVID-19. CDR3 sequence: CASSQGLSYEQYF. The DNA reads as follows: TGTGCCAGCAGCCAAGGTCTCTCCTACGAGCAGTACTTC.